This T cell receptor (beta chain) was sequenced during a study of cytomegalovirus exposure and HLA in healthy donors. Study-wide results and limits: With later analysis, a missense DCLRE1C variant became linked to TCR beta V- and J-gene trimming.

With respect to this clone: Its antigen is undetermined.

Use of 60 Vbeta and 13 Jbeta primers characterized the PCR. Original processing notes: About 11 million of 65 million to 95 million unique TCR beta chains were shared, per a later count. The assay was immunoSEQ multiplex PCR, and TCRdb's table has in-frame clones only and misses some. The V and J calls and the clone size are those of that table, but D and trimming were determined from the DNA. The top ten clones hold 1.9% of a sample with tens of thousands of clones, about four fifths of them seen once. The CDR3 is 12 residues long. The ends were cut back, 2 bases at V and 7 bases at J, with 6 bases in the middle. Germline assignment: CDR1 MDHEN and CDR2 SYDVKM.

Sequencing was done on a sample of PBMCs. The rearrangement joins TRBV28 to TRBJ1-5; D not certain. The sequence was collected from a man aged 18 to 29 in good health and CMV-seronegative. The CDR3 DNA is TGTGCCAGCAGTTTAGGAGGACAGCCCCAGCATTTT. This gives the protein CASSLGGQPQHF.